What follows are 29 T cell receptor beta chains derived from one specimen sequenced in a study of T cells in localized non-small cell lung cancer. Data came from immunoSEQ multiplex PCR; TCRdb stores just in-frame clones and leaves some out. The repertoire has about 41,000 clones, roughly 80% of them found once; the top ten carry 7.8%. The source material was PBMCs, sampled before any cancer treatment. The receptor set was obtained from a man between 35 and 75 years old with stage II lung adenocarcinoma.

CDR3 DNA sequence: TGTGCCAGTGGTGGGACTAGCGGACTCGAGGTTCAGTACTTC. It encodes CASGGTSGLEVQYF. The V call is TRBV28, the J call TRBJ2-4; 11 bases match TRBD2. Germline-derived CDR1 and CDR2 are MDHEN and SYDVKM. Trimming removed 9 bases from V and 11 bases from J; junction bases left unmatched: 12. This CDR3 is 14 amino acids long.

This clone was seen a few times. The J gene is TRBJ1-1, the V gene TRBV19; D uncertain. Germline lookup yields CDR1 LNHDA and CDR2 SQIVND (reference sequence). This CDR3 comprises 11 residues. Trimming pared 6 bases from V and 7 bases from J, leaving 9 bases between. The CDR3 reads CASSGRFEAFF. In DNA, the CDR3 is TGTGCCAGTAGCGGCAGGTTTGAAGCTTTCTTT.

Only a few counts were recorded for this clone. This chain joins TRBV7-2 and TRBJ2-6, with a possible D match to TRBD2 (7 bases). V lost 4 bases and J 2 bases, leaving 15 bases between the germline ends. CDR3 size: 17 residues. CDR1 is SGHTA, CDR2 FQGNSA, per germline. CDR3 loop: CASSSFSGGPGANVLTF. CDR3 coding DNA: TGTGCCAGCAGCTCTTTCTCGGGGGGCCCTGGGGCCAACGTCCTGACTTTC.

The gene calls are TRBV5-6 and TRBJ1-2; TRBD1 is a possible D gene (5 bases). There are 15 residues in the CDR3. V was trimmed by 0 bases and J by 4 bases, leaving 13 bases between them. In germline, CDR1 is SGHDT, CDR2 YYEEEE. This chain's CDR3 is CASSLAGRVSYGYTF. CDR3 nucleotides: TGTGCCAGCAGCTTGGCCGGCAGGGTTAGCTATGGCTACACCTTC.

There are a few counts of this clone. The chain is built from TRBV6-1 and TRBJ2-7, with 13 bases aligning to TRBD2. J lost 6 bases, V lost 6 bases, and 5 bases had no gene match. CDR1 and CDR2 from the germline V gene are MNHNS and SASEGT. The CDR3 has 14 amino acids. This CDR3 is CASSGLAGVGEQYF. CDR3 sequence (DNA): TGTGCCAGCAGCGGACTAGCGGGAGTAGGCGAGCAGTACTTC.

This rearrangement joins TRBV5-5 to TRBJ2-6; 12 bases line up with TRBD2. Trimming cost V 0 bases and J 3 bases; bases outside gene matches: 4. Germline CDR1 reads SGHKS; CDR2 reads YYEKEE (reference sequence). The CDR3 length is 18 residues. This CDR3 reads CASSLGLAGVGGANVLTF. CDR3 in DNA: TGTGCCAGCAGCTTGGGACTAGCGGGAGTGGGTGGGGCCAACGTCCTGACTTTC.

The V call is TRBV19, the J call TRBJ1-2; D is unresolved. CDR1 is LNHDA, CDR2 SQIVND, per germline (reference sequence). V lost 4 bases, J lost 4 bases, and 13 bases lay in between. CDR3 size: 14 residues. The chain's CDR3 is CASSTTRGIYGYTF. The CDR3 coding sequence is TGTGCCAGTAGTACTACGCGAGGGATCTATGGCTACACCTTC.

The chain couples TRBV2 to TRBJ2-1; 11 bases match TRBD1. Germline trimming cut 7 bases from V and 9 bases from J; bases unmatched to any gene: 5. Germline lookup yields CDR1 SNHLY and CDR2 FYNNEI. This CDR3 region has 13 residues. CDR3 sequence reads: CASKGQGAGEQFF. The CDR3 coding sequence is TGTGCCAGCAAAGGACAGGGGGCTGGTGAGCAGTTCTTC.

V usage is TRBV7-3 and J usage is TRBJ2-3; TRBD2 matches at 10 bases. There are 16 residues in the CDR3. Germline V lookup: CDR1 SGHTA, CDR2 FQGTGA. J was trimmed by 4 bases and V by 3 bases; bases with no gene match: 7. Written as DNA, the CDR3 is TGTGCCAGCAGCTTGTCAAGCGGGAGGGGTGCAGATACGCAGTATTTT. This gives the protein CASSLSSGRGADTQYF.

The CDR3, as DNA: TGTGCCAGCAGTTCCTCCGGGCTAACTGAAGCTTTCTTT. This codes for CASSSSGLTEAFF. The rearrangement joins TRBV6-5 to TRBJ1-1, with D unresolved. V gave up 4 bases and J gave up 5 bases, with 11 bases separating them. Germline values: CDR1 MNHEY, CDR2 SVGAGI. CDR3 length: 13 amino acids.

The CDR3, as DNA: TGTGCCAGCAGCCCTAGATCGGGGGAGGGCCAAGGTGAGCAGTTCTTC. Its protein is CASSPRSGEGQGEQFF. This rearrangement joins TRBV7-9 to TRBJ2-1; 7 bases line up with TRBD2. CDR3 size: 16 residues. Germline CDR1 reads SEHNR; CDR2 reads FQNEAQ (reference sequence). The V and J ends lost 5 bases and 9 bases, in that order; junction bases with no gene match: 16.

This rearrangement joins TRBV6-5 to TRBJ1-2; D remains unclear. Germline V gene sequence: CDR1 MNHEY, CDR2 SVGAGI. The germline V and J ends were trimmed by 3 bases and 4 bases, with 12 bases remaining between them. This CDR3 contains 14 residues. DNA of the CDR3: TGTGCCAGCAGTTATCTTACGGGAGGCTATGGCTACACCTTC. This gives the protein CASSYLTGGYGYTF.

The sample holds a few counts of this clone. The chain combines TRBV27 with TRBJ1-2; 7 bases are shared with TRBD1. V shed 6 bases, J shed 3 bases, and the junction held 4 bases outside the gene matches. Germline loops: CDR1 MNHEY, CDR2 SMNVEV (reference sequence). The CDR3 runs 13 residues. CDR3 region: CASSRQGHYGYTF. CDR3 sequence (DNA): TGTGCCAGCAGCAGACAGGGTCACTATGGCTACACCTTC.

The J gene is TRBJ1-5, the V gene TRBV6-1; D gene ambiguous. Germline loops: CDR1 MNHNS, CDR2 SASEGT. The CDR3 loop spans 14 amino acids. Between the trimmed V and J ends, which lost 3 bases and 7 bases, there was a span of 13 bases. CDR3 nucleotides: TGTGCCAGCAGTGAGGGCGGCGCGGGCCAGCCCCAGCATTTT. Protein sequence: CASSEGGAGQPQHF.

In regard to this clone: At the DNA level, this CDR3 is encoded by other sequences in the same sample as well. The chain carries TRBV10-3 and TRBJ2-6; possibly TRBD2 for D (5 bases). Germline lookup yields CDR1 ENHRY and CDR2 SYGVKD. The CDR3 has 14 amino acids. Trimming took off 7 bases at V and 2 bases at J, with 9 bases between the two ends. CDR3 in amino acids: CAIKREPGANVLTF. In DNA form, the CDR3 reads TGTGCCATCAAGAGGGAGCCTGGGGCCAACGTCCTGACTTTC.

The CDR3: CASSKEGDVLRGSYEQYF. The CDR3 region has the DNA TGTGCCAGCAGCAAAGAAGGGGACGTCCTTCGGGGATCCTACGAGCAGTACTTC. The chain employs TRBV21-1 and TRBJ2-7. TRBV21-1 is a pseudogene. CDR3 length: 18 amino acids.

This clone came up once. The chain links TRBV7-8 to TRBJ1-5, with TRBD1 matching 9 bases. Unmatched junction bases numbered 6, after V lost 1 base and J lost 5 bases. CDR1 is SGHVS, CDR2 FQNEAQ, per germline. The CDR3 is 16 amino acids. The CDR3 is CASSLGDRVTDQPQHF. In nucleotides, the CDR3 is TGTGCCAGCAGCTTAGGGGACAGGGTTACGGATCAGCCCCAGCATTTT.

This clone showed up just a few times. V is TRBV28 and J is TRBJ1-3; the D gene is possibly TRBD1 (5 bases). CDR3 length: 17 amino acids. Deletions cut 2 bases from V and 0 bases from J, with 14 bases between. From germline, CDR1 is MDHEN and CDR2 SYDVKM. The CDR3 is CASSLALRGTSGNTIYF. CDR3 DNA: TGTGCCAGCAGTTTAGCGCTACGGGGGACCTCTGGAAACACCATATATTTT.

This sequence joins TRBV11-2 and TRBJ2-1, with TRBD2 identical over 10 bases. V was pared by 6 bases and J by 3 bases, with 5 bases of the junction left unmatched. The CDR3 has 15 residues. In germline, CDR1 is SGHAT, CDR2 FQNNGV. The CDR3 reads CASRPLAGLYNEQFF. In nucleotides, the CDR3 is TGTGCCAGCAGGCCACTAGCGGGGCTCTACAATGAGCAGTTCTTC.

In nucleotides, the CDR3 is TGCGCCAGCAGCTTGGTGCAAGGCGAGCAGTACTTC. This sequence encodes CASSLVQGEQYF. The chain carries TRBV5-1 and TRBJ2-7; D is unclear. From germline, CDR1 is SGHRS and CDR2 YFSETQ. The CDR3 contains 12 residues. The V end was cut by 0 bases, the J end by 6 bases, with 7 bases between.

This CDR3 is CAWGRGQRDTQYF. The CDR3, as DNA: TGTGCCTGGGGCAGGGGACAGCGAGATACGCAGTATTTT. The rearrangement links TRBV30 to TRBJ2-3, with 7 bases fitting TRBD1. Germline CDR1 GTSNPN, CDR2 SVGIG (reference sequence). Losses at the gene ends were 5 bases for V and 5 bases for J; bases not matched to a gene: 7. The CDR3 covers 13 residues.

The rearrangement uses TRBV11-2 and TRBJ1-2; 7 bases are shared with TRBD1. The J segment lost 2 bases and the V segment lost 3 bases, leaving 12 bases of the junction unmatched. Per the germline V gene, CDR1 is SGHAT and CDR2 is FQNNGV. The CDR3 is 17 residues long. CDR3 nucleotide sequence: TGTGCCAGCAGCTTCGGTACACAGGGGCAAGGGAACTATGGCTACACCTTC. The encoded protein is CASSFGTQGQGNYGYTF.

The chain employs TRBV7-9 and TRBJ2-7; 7 bases are a match to TRBD1. V lost 1 base, J lost 0 bases, and 12 bases stayed unmatched. CDR3 length equals 18 residues. The V gene's germline CDR1 is SEHNR and CDR2 FQNEAQ (reference sequence). The chain's CDR3 is CASSLGGTATPSSYEQYF. CDR3 sequence (DNA): TGTGCCAGCAGCTTAGGGGGGACAGCCACCCCAAGCTCCTACGAGCAGTACTTC.

This clone showed up just once. The genes are TRBV4-1 and TRBJ1-2; D not certain. The CDR3 runs to 15 residues. Germline loops: CDR1 MGHRA, CDR2 YSYEKL. V shed 1 base and J shed 0 bases, with 9 bases lying between them. The CDR3: CASSQGMLANYGYTF. DNA for the CDR3: TGCGCCAGCAGCCAAGGGATGTTAGCTAACTATGGCTACACCTTC.

This clone was detected only once. CDR3 coding DNA: TGTGCCAGCAGCTTGACAGGTTTGAATCAGCCCCAGCATTTT. Translating it yields CASSLTGLNQPQHF. J is TRBJ1-5 and V is TRBV11-2; possible D gene TRBD1, 6 bases. The CDR3 length is 14 residues. The germline CDR1 and CDR2 sequences are SGHAT and FQNNGV. V was pared by 3 bases and J by 4 bases, with 10 bases between.

This rearrangement joins TRBV27 to TRBJ2-5; D is unresolved. The CDR3 totals 14 residues. V was clipped by 0 bases and J by 5 bases, with 10 bases between them. The V gene's germline CDR1 is MNHEY and CDR2 SMNVEV (reference sequence). CDR3 nucleotide sequence: TGTGCCAGCAGTTTATCGGAGAGTACGGAGACCCAGTACTTC. Amino acids: CASSLSESTETQYF.

The chain employs TRBV7-9 and TRBJ1-2; 7 bases agree with TRBD1. The germline V gene has CDR1 SEHNR and CDR2 FQNEAQ (reference sequence). This CDR3 has 16 residues. J lost 5 bases, V lost 2 bases, and 11 bases had no gene match. DNA of the CDR3: TGTGCCAGCAGCTTAACAACAGGGGAGGTTGGATATGGCTACACCTTC. Its protein product is CASSLTTGEVGYGYTF.

This clone was observed once. V and J are TRBV12-5 and TRBJ2-1, with 7 nucleotides matching TRBD2. The germline gives CDR1 LGHNT, CDR2 FRNRAP. V shed 7 bases, J shed 0 bases, and the junction held 12 bases outside the gene matches. The CDR3 extends over 17 amino acids. CDR3 sequence (DNA): TGTGCTAGTGCCCGGGGCAGTAGCGGGTCCTCCTACAATGAGCAGTTCTTC. Its translation: CASARGSSGSSYNEQFF. Filled out from reference TRBV12-5 and TRBJ2-1, the complete variable domain reads DARVTQTPRHKVTEMGQEVTMRCQPILGHNTVFWYRQTMMQGLELLAYFRNRAPLDDSGMPKDRFSAEMPDATLATLKIQPSEPRDSAVYFCASARGSSGSSYNEQFFGPGTRLTVL.

The genes are TRBV11-2 and TRBJ2-2; D gene ambiguous. The V gene lost 1 base and the J gene lost 1 base, with 4 bases spanning the gap. Germline V CDR1 and CDR2: SGHAT, FQNNGV. This CDR3 is built from 14 residues. Here the CDR3 DNA reads TGTGCCAGCAGCTTAGTTAAGAACACCGGGGAGCTGTTTTTT. Translating it yields CASSLVKNTGELFF.